This TCR beta chain is drawn from a study of a mutant IDH1 vaccine in newly diagnosed glioma. Clones were sequenced by immunoSEQ multiplex PCR, and TCRdb holds only the in-frame ones, with some missing. This repertoire shows 56,000 or so clones, 60% to 80% found once; its top ten account for approximately 5.3%. Comment on this clone: What it binds is unknown.

Germline lookup yields CDR1 LGHNA and CDR2 YSLEER. The V and J ends lost 0 bases and 6 bases respectively, with 6 bases between them. This CDR3 contains 13 residues. Time point reported: week 47, end of study. Every single dose of the vaccine, 300 ug of mutant IDH1 20-mer peptide, came with topical imiquimod. V is TRBV4-3 and J is TRBJ1-5, with unresolved D. The sequence derives from a man between 45 and 60 years old with glioma. The specimen comprised PBMCs, sampled from a glioma patient whose treatment included an IDH1 peptide vaccine. The DNA of the CDR3 is TGCGCCAGCAGCCAAGATCGGGGTCAGCCCCAGCATTTT. Residues: CASSQDRGQPQHF.